The present T cell receptor (beta chain) was sequenced within a study of cytomegalovirus exposure and HLA in healthy donors. Study-level findings and limits: It was reported that the classifier diagnosed cytomegalovirus status with high specificity and sensitivity in both the original and validation cohorts.

As regards this clone: The target antigen is unknown.

Repertoires were generated with immunoSEQ multiplex PCR, while TCRdb's copy carries only in-frame clones and drops some. In the table there are over 90,000 clones, about 95% of which are singletons. This clonotype was sampled from a young woman in good health and CMV-seronegative. The specimen was PBMCs.

CDR3 DNA: TGTGCCAGCAGTTACGAGCGGCCAGGGGGCCATTTTCACACCGGGGAGCTGTTTTTT. It yields the protein CASSYERPGGHFHTGELFF. This chain joins TRBV6-7 and TRBJ2-2, with 8 bases lining up with TRBD1. TRBV6-7 is annotated as an ORF whose role is uncertain. The junction had 14 bases not matched to a gene; V was cut back by 2 bases and J by 3 bases. The CDR3 is 19 amino acids.